The next 23 T cell receptor beta chains were all read from a single sample in a study of cytomegalovirus exposure and HLA in healthy donors. Both 60 Vbeta primers and 13 Jbeta primers went into the PCR. Here immunoSEQ multiplex PCR was the method, and the copy in TCRdb shows in-frame clones only, minus some. The sample includes 160,000 or so clones, just over 75% of them seen just once. What was sequenced was PBMCs. The receptor set was obtained from a woman aged 35 to 49 in good health and CMV-seronegative.

V usage is TRBV30 and J usage is TRBJ2-7, with a tentative D call TRBD2 (6 bases). Trimming removed 0 bases from V and 2 bases from J, with 17 bases in between. Germline CDR1 GTSNPN, CDR2 SVGIG (reference sequence). The CDR3 totals 16 residues. Here the CDR3 DNA reads TGTGCCTGGAGTGTACCATCGACCGGAGGGGCCTACGAGCAGTACTTC. This encodes CAWSVPSTGGAYEQYF.

This chain uses TRBV30 with TRBJ1-1; D possibly corresponds to TRBD1 (5 bases). The CDR3 sequence is 15 residues long. V was cut by 3 bases and J by 1 base, with 15 bases left in between. The V gene's germline CDR1 is GTSNPN and CDR2 SVGIG (reference sequence). The CDR3 sequence: CAWRPQGWGNTEAFF. In DNA form, the CDR3 reads TGTGCCTGGAGACCCCAGGGTTGGGGGAACACTGAAGCTTTCTTT.

With respect to this clone: Sequence at one end of the junction differs from germline and may be a read error. The chain couples TRBV10-2 to TRBJ1-2, with 11 bases lining up with TRBD1. CDR1 is WSHSY, CDR2 SAAADI, per germline. This CDR3 contains 13 residues. CDR3: CASSEGQGAVRPF. The CDR3 DNA reads as TGCGCCAGCAGTGAGGGACAGGGGGCGGTTCGCCCCTTC.

This rearrangement joins TRBV5-1 to TRBJ1-1; no clear D. Trimming shortened V by 3 bases and J by 5 bases, and 20 bases separated the two germline ends. CDR1 is SGHRS, CDR2 YFSETQ, per germline. The CDR3 has 16 residues. In nucleotides, the CDR3 is TGCGCCAGCAGCTCCGAGGGTCCGGGGAGGTGGACTGAAGCTTTCTTT. Encoded protein: CASSSEGPGRWTEAFF.

The genes are TRBV5-4 and TRBJ2-3, with 10 bases lining up with TRBD1. Unmatched junction bases numbered 4, after V lost 2 bases and J lost 1 base. Germline V CDR1 and CDR2: SGHNT, YYREEE (reference sequence). The CDR3 runs to 16 residues. The CDR3 is CASSFDGTGGTDTQYF. CDR3 nucleotides: TGTGCCAGCAGCTTCGATGGGACAGGGGGCACAGATACGCAGTATTTT.

The chain joins TRBV6-1 to TRBJ2-7, with a possible D match to TRBD2 (5 bases). Per germline, CDR1 MNHNS and CDR2 SASEGT. This CDR3 is 11 amino acids long. The V end lost 3 bases, the J end lost 7 bases, and 7 bases lay between the germline ends. CDR3 DNA: TGTGCCAGCAGTGACCCGGGGGAGCAGTACTTC. Its protein is CASSDPGEQYF.

This chain links TRBV5-1 with TRBJ2-7, with TRBD1 matching over 8 bases. V was clipped by 7 bases and J by 0 bases; unmatched bases: 3. There are 13 residues in the CDR3. Germline assignment: CDR1 SGHRS and CDR2 YFSETQ. The CDR3 DNA sequence: TGCGCCAGCGGGACAGGTCTCTCCTACGAGCAGTACTTC. Protein: CASGTGLSYEQYF.

The chain has TRBV27 and TRBJ1-2; TRBD1 agrees at 8 bases. With 8 bases clipped from V and 5 bases from J, the junction kept 22 bases outside the gene matches. The CDR3 is 18 amino acids. The V gene's germline CDR1 is MNHEY and CDR2 SMNVEV (reference sequence). CDR3 sequence (DNA): TGTGCCAGCGGTACAGGCGGACAGGGCCGACCGGGGCTTTATGGCTACACCTTC. Its translation is CASGTGGQGRPGLYGYTF.

In regard to this clone: Its ends do not fully match the called genes, so a read error is possible. The gene calls are TRBV7-6 and TRBJ1-2; a weak D match, TRBD1 (6 bases). The CDR3 has 15 residues. The germline V gene encodes CDR1 SGHVS and CDR2 FNYEAQ. CDR3 nucleotide sequence: TGTGCCAGCAGCTCGATTCAGGGCTCAACAGGGTTCCCGTACTTC. Protein product: CASSSIQGSTGFPYF.

The genes are TRBV6-5 and TRBJ1-1; TRBD1 agrees at 7 bases. Trimming removed 5 bases from V and 6 bases from J; junction bases left unmatched: 12. The CDR3 runs 15 residues. Germline CDR1 MNHEY, CDR2 SVGAGI. The DNA of the CDR3 is TGTGCCAGCAGTCCTATAGAAGGGGGCTCGGCTGAAGCTTTCTTT. Residues: CASSPIEGGSAEAFF.

This chain joins TRBV6-5 and TRBJ2-3; maybe TRBD2 (5 bases). The germline gives CDR1 MNHEY, CDR2 SVGAGI. Trimming took 6 bases from V and 4 from J, leaving 14 bases between them. This CDR3 is built from 14 residues. This CDR3 reads CASSPSGGPDTQYF. In DNA form, the CDR3 reads TGTGCCAGCAGCCCCTCGGGCGGGCCAGATACGCAGTATTTT.

This sequence joins TRBV2 and TRBJ1-1; a possible D gene is TRBD1 (6 bases). The germline V gene encodes CDR1 SNHLY and CDR2 FYNNEI. Deletions cut 5 bases from V and 10 bases from J, with 14 bases between. This CDR3 has 12 residues. The DNA of the CDR3 is TGTGCCAGCAGTTACAGGGACCGGGGAGCTTTCTTT. It translates to CASSYRDRGAFF.

The chain is built from TRBV5-4 and TRBJ1-1; D not resolved. This CDR3 has 12 amino acids. The ends were cut back, 0 bases at V and 6 bases at J, with 6 bases in the middle. The germline V gene encodes CDR1 SGHNT and CDR2 YYREEE (reference sequence). The DNA for the CDR3 is TGTGCCAGCAGCTTGGACGGGGCTGAAGCTTTCTTT. Amino acid sequence: CASSLDGAEAFF.

V is TRBV5-1 and J is TRBJ1-4; TRBD1 is a possible D gene (5 bases). The V gene lost 2 bases and the J gene lost 5 bases, with 10 bases spanning the gap. There are 14 residues in the CDR3. Germline V lookup: CDR1 SGHRS, CDR2 YFSETQ. In nucleotides, the CDR3 is TGCGCCAGCAGCTTACAGGAGGGCAATGAAAAACTGTTTTTT. Its translation: CASSLQEGNEKLFF.

The chain has TRBV5-8 and TRBJ2-1; 8 bases are a match to TRBD2. V lost 4 bases to trimming and J lost 1 base; unmatched junction nucleotides: 4. The CDR3 covers 15 residues. Per germline, CDR1 SGHTS and CDR2 YDEGEE. Here the CDR3 reads CASSPSGSSYNEQFF. The DNA of the CDR3 is TGTGCCAGCAGCCCAAGCGGGAGTTCCTACAATGAGCAGTTCTTC.

The chain combines TRBV6-6 with TRBJ2-7; TRBD2 agrees at 7 bases. Germline CDR1 MNHNY, CDR2 SVGAGI (reference sequence). V lost 6 bases, J lost 5 bases, and 13 bases stayed unmatched. The CDR3 extends over 15 amino acids. CDR3 loop: CASSLEGGAGNEQYF. CDR3 coding DNA: TGTGCCAGCAGCCTTGAGGGAGGGGCGGGGAACGAGCAGTACTTC.

This clone was counted a few times. The chain carries TRBV11-2 and TRBJ1-1; no clear D gene. The CDR3 sequence is 13 residues long. V was pared by 3 bases and J by 1 base, with 6 bases between. Germline CDR1 and CDR2: SGHAT and FQNNGV. As DNA, the CDR3 is TGTGCCAGCAGCTTTAACAGGAACACTGAAGCTTTCTTT. Residues: CASSFNRNTEAFF.

The chain combines TRBV29-1 with TRBJ1-1; 8 positions match TRBD1. The CDR3 is 15 residues long. Trimming took 3 bases from V and 0 from J; bases not matched to a gene: 6. Germline V CDR1 and CDR2: SQVTM, ANQGSEA. The CDR3 DNA reads as TGCAGCGTTGAGAGGGACAGGACCTTGAACACTGAAGCTTTCTTT. Its protein is CSVERDRTLNTEAFF.

This chain links TRBV28 with TRBJ1-2, with 11 positions matching TRBD1. Germline V lookup: CDR1 MDHEN, CDR2 SYDVKM. This CDR3 region has 15 residues. V trimming: 6 bases; J trimming: 4 bases; junction bases outside the gene matches: 7. CDR3 sequence reads: CASSPGQGAGYGYTF. CDR3 DNA: TGTGCCAGCAGCCCCGGACAGGGGGCCGGCTATGGCTACACCTTC.

The V call is TRBV2, the J call TRBJ2-7; possibly TRBD1 for D (5 bases). The CDR3 extends over 13 amino acids. The V end lost 7 bases, the J end lost 2 bases, and 12 bases lay between the germline ends. CDR1 is SNHLY and CDR2 is FYNNEI in the germline V gene. CDR3 sequence (DNA): TGTGCCAGCAAGGAAACAGGTACCTACGAGCAGTACTTC. Its protein is CASKETGTYEQYF. Together with reference TRBV2 and TRBJ2-7, the CDR3 gives the full variable domain: EPEVTQTPSHQVTQMGQEVILRCVPISNHLYFYWYRQILGQKVEFLVSFYNNEISEKSEIFDDQFSVERPDGSNFTLKIRSTKLEDSAMYFCASKETGTYEQYFGPGTRLTVT.

V gene TRBV7-9 combines with J gene TRBJ2-1; tentative D call: TRBD1 (5 bases). The CDR3 consists of 16 residues. Trimming left V 1 base short and J 6 bases short, with 16 bases between. Germline CDR1 is SEHNR and CDR2 is FQNEAQ (reference sequence). As DNA, the CDR3 is TGTGCCAGCAGCTTAGAAGGGCAGGGTCAAATCAATGAGCAGTTCTTC. Amino acid sequence: CASSLEGQGQINEQFF.

V gene TRBV6-1 combines with J gene TRBJ1-5, with no clear D. Germline V gene lookup returns CDR1 MNHNS and CDR2 SASEGT. This CDR3 region has 17 residues. Trimming removed 3 bases at V and 6 bases at J, with 21 bases between. CDR3 DNA sequence: TGTGCCAGCAGTGATACCCCAAGAGATCGGTGGAGTCAGCCCCAGCATTTT. Its translation: CASSDTPRDRWSQPQHF.

The CDR3 coding sequence is TGCAGCGTTGTGGCAGCAGGTAGCGGGACCTCGAGGGCGGGTGAGCAGTACTTC. Protein sequence: CSVVAAGSGTSRAGEQYF. J is TRBJ2-7 and V is TRBV29-1, with 8 bases aligning to TRBD2. The CDR3 length is 18 residues. The V segment lost 4 bases and the J segment 7 bases; nucleotides outside the gene matches: 24. Germline V gives CDR1 SQVTM, CDR2 ANQGSEA.